One and the same sample provided the 25 T cell receptor beta chains below, sequenced in a study of shared clonotypes between healthy human individuals. CD45RO negativity and positive selection for CCR7 defined naive CD8 cells, a population that excluded terminally differentiated effector memory CD45RA+ cells. TCRdb's table, derived via immunoSEQ multiplex PCR, lists solely in-frame clones and lacks some. The sample comprises about 2.1 million clones, over 85% of which are singletons, and over 1.5% rests with the top ten. What was sequenced was naive CD8+ T cells from PBMCs. The source is a man aged 18 to 35 in good health. Some clones in this sample may be carry-over from other donors' samples.

This chain links TRBV10-3 with TRBJ2-7; 9 bases are shared with TRBD2. With V trimmed by 3 bases and J by 4 bases, 4 bases remained unmatched. CDR1 and CDR2 (germline): ENHRY, SYGVKD. CDR3 size: 14 residues. The CDR3 DNA reads TGTGCCATCAGTGAAGCGGGGGGCGGATACGAGCAGTACTTC. This translates into CAISEAGGGYEQYF.

With respect to this clone: The sample holds other DNA sequences that translate to the same CDR3. The V gene is TRBV9, the J gene TRBJ1-1; the D gene is possibly TRBD1 (5 bases). The CDR3 is 13 amino acids. The germline CDR1 and CDR2 sequences are SGDLS and YYNGEE. Trimming removed 0 bases at V and 5 bases at J, with 8 bases between. CDR3 sequence: CASSVVGDTEAFF. The CDR3 bases are TGTGCCAGCAGCGTAGTAGGGGATACTGAAGCTTTCTTT.

V and J are TRBV5-1 and TRBJ2-2; 11 positions agree with TRBD2. Germline V lookup: CDR1 SGHRS, CDR2 YFSETQ. The CDR3 spans 16 residues. Trimming removed 4 bases from V and 4 bases from J; junction bases left unmatched: 6. The CDR3 sequence is CASSTGLAVITGELFF. The CDR3 nucleotides read TGCGCCAGCAGCACGGGACTAGCGGTCATCACCGGGGAGCTGTTTTTT. The variable domain in full, completed from reference TRBV5-1 and TRBJ2-2, reads KAGVTQTPRYLIKTRGQQVTLSCSPISGHRSVSWYQQTPGQGLQFLFEYFSETQRNKGNFPGRFSGRQFSNSRSEMNVSTLELGDSALYLCASSTGLAVITGELFFGEGSRLTVL.

This clone was observed once. Different DNA sequences within this sample yield the same CDR3. The V call is TRBV28, the J call TRBJ1-1; D gene ambiguous. The V and J ends lost 4 bases and 3 bases respectively, with 9 bases between them. CDR3 size: 13 residues. Germline loops: CDR1 MDHEN, CDR2 SYDVKM. The CDR3 reads CASSYVRDTEAFF. The CDR3, as DNA: TGTGCCAGCAGTTACGTCAGAGACACTGAAGCTTTCTTT.

V is TRBV9 and J is TRBJ2-7; D is possibly TRBD1 or TRBD2 (5 bases each). CDR1 and CDR2 from the germline V gene are SGDLS and YYNGEE. Between the trimmed V and J ends, which lost 1 base and 5 bases, there was a span of 13 bases. CDR3 length: 14 amino acids. The DNA for the CDR3 is TGTGCCAGCAGCGTACAGGGCCGGGGTGACGAGCAGTACTTC. Translated: CASSVQGRGDEQYF.

The chain joins TRBV19 to TRBJ2-1; TRBD2 might be the D (6 bases). The CDR3 loop spans 15 amino acids. Trimming cost V 6 bases and J 5 bases, with 17 bases left between them. Looked up from germline, CDR1 is LNHDA and CDR2 is SQIVND (reference sequence). Here the CDR3 reads CASSDVPSGDNEQFF. CDR3 in DNA: TGTGCCAGTAGCGACGTCCCCTCGGGAGACAATGAGCAGTTCTTC.

The chain is built from TRBV19 and TRBJ1-2; no definite D call. The CDR3 sequence is 10 residues long. Germline V gives CDR1 LNHDA, CDR2 SQIVND (reference sequence). V was shortened by 9 bases and J by 6 bases, with 8 bases between the two germline ends. The CDR3 reads CASRAHGYTF. CDR3 DNA: TGTGCCAGCCGTGCTCATGGCTACACCTTC.

The chain is built from TRBV19 and TRBJ2-1; TRBD2 agrees at 13 bases. The trim removed 8 bases at V and 4 bases at J, leaving 5 bases unmatched. The CDR3 sequence is 15 residues long. The germline gives CDR1 LNHDA, CDR2 SQIVND (reference sequence). For the CDR3, the DNA is TGTGCCAGTCAACCGGGACTAGCGGGATACAATGAGCAGTTCTTC. Protein product: CASQPGLAGYNEQFF.

This chain connects TRBV4-1 to TRBJ2-1; TRBD2 aligns across 11 bases. The V and J ends lost 0 bases and 3 bases, in that order; junction bases with no gene match: 7. This CDR3 is 18 amino acids long. The germline gives CDR1 MGHRA, CDR2 YSYEKL. The CDR3 DNA reads as TGCGCCAGCAGCCAAGATCAATTGGGACTAGCGGACTACAATGAGCAGTTCTTC. It codes for CASSQDQLGLADYNEQFF.

This clone was detected a few times. The V call is TRBV7-9, the J call TRBJ1-5; 7 nucleotides line up with TRBD1. This CDR3 has 13 amino acids. Per the germline V gene, CDR1 is SEHNR and CDR2 is FQNEAQ (reference sequence). V gave up 8 bases and J gave up 2 bases; unmatched junction bases: 3. Here the CDR3 reads CASRGQGNQPQHF. The CDR3 DNA reads as TGTGCCAGCCGCGGACAGGGCAATCAGCCCCAGCATTTT.

The V and J genes are TRBV29-1 and TRBJ2-2, with D perhaps matching TRBD1 (5 bases). V lost 2 bases and J lost 2, with 12 bases in between. The CDR3 contains 15 residues. The V gene's germline CDR1 is SQVTM and CDR2 ANQGSEA. The CDR3 region has the DNA TGCAGCGTTGAACCCACAGGTCTTAACACCGGGGAGCTGTTTTTT. Translated, it gives CSVEPTGLNTGELFF.

The chain uses TRBV9 and TRBJ2-1; either TRBD1 or TRBD2 may fit D (5 bases each). The CDR3 totals 15 residues. The V end was cut by 0 bases, the J end by 6 bases, with 13 bases between. Germline V gene lookup returns CDR1 SGDLS and CDR2 YYNGEE. The CDR3 protein is CASSVAPGTVNEQFF. CDR3 nucleotides: TGTGCCAGCAGCGTAGCTCCAGGGACCGTCAATGAGCAGTTCTTC.

The gene calls are TRBV7-9 and TRBJ2-1; 10 bases map to TRBD1. Trimming at V came to 6 bases and at J to 7 bases, leaving 15 bases not matched to a gene. CDR1 and CDR2 from the germline V gene are SEHNR and FQNEAQ (reference sequence). The CDR3 is 17 amino acids. CDR3 residues: CASSGPGTGAPENEQFF. For the CDR3, the DNA is TGTGCCAGCAGTGGCCCCGGGACAGGGGCCCCCGAAAATGAGCAGTTCTTC.

This chain connects TRBV28 to TRBJ1-4; no clear D. V lost 6 bases and J lost 5, with 16 bases in between. The CDR3 totals 15 residues. The germline gives CDR1 MDHEN, CDR2 SYDVKM. The CDR3 DNA follows: TGTGCCAGCAGAACCTCCGGGCCCTTAAATGAAAAACTGTTTTTT. It specifies CASRTSGPLNEKLFF.

V gene TRBV7-3 combines with J gene TRBJ2-3; the match to TRBD2 covers 12 bases. Trimming at V came to 5 bases and at J to 3 bases, leaving 9 bases not matched to a gene. The length of the CDR3 is 17 residues. Per germline, CDR1 SGHTA and CDR2 FQGTGA. The CDR3 DNA is TGTGCCAGCAGCCCGGGTTGGACTAGCGGGATAACAGATACGCAGTATTTT. It is translated as CASSPGWTSGITDTQYF.

V gene TRBV4-2 combines with J gene TRBJ2-7; 10 bases are shared with TRBD1. Trimming took 1 base from V and 6 from J; bases not matched to a gene: 6. The CDR3 is 15 residues long. The germline V gene encodes CDR1 LGHNA and CDR2 YNFKEQ. The CDR3: CASSQVGTGAREQYF. The CDR3, as DNA: TGTGCCAGCAGCCAAGTAGGGACAGGGGCGCGCGAGCAGTACTTC.

The chain employs TRBV5-6 and TRBJ1-2, with 9 bases identical to TRBD1. The CDR3 sequence is 15 residues long. The germline CDR1 and CDR2 sequences are SGHDT and YYEEEE. V was clipped by 5 bases and J by 6 bases; unmatched bases: 11. The CDR3 DNA reads as TGTGCCAGCAGTTCCGGGACAGGGACGCTTAATGGCTACACCTTC. Amino acids: CASSSGTGTLNGYTF.

There are a few counts of this clone. The chain has TRBV6-1 and TRBJ1-5; TRBD1 might be the D (5 bases). Germline-derived CDR1 and CDR2 are MNHNS and SASEGT. The CDR3 loop spans 15 amino acids. V lost 6 bases and J 1 base, leaving 13 bases between the germline ends. The CDR3 nucleotides are TGTGCCAGCAGCCCCATCCGGGACAGCAATCAGCCCCAGCATTTT. It is translated as CASSPIRDSNQPQHF.

The gene calls are TRBV7-8 and TRBJ1-5; tentative D call: TRBD1 (6 bases). Trimming cost V 5 bases and J 4 bases, with 18 bases left between them. Germline CDR1 is SGHVS and CDR2 is FQNEAQ. This CDR3 spans 16 amino acids. The CDR3 sequence is CASSRLGGQRNQPQHF. The DNA of the CDR3 is TGTGCCAGCAGCCGCCTTGGGGGGCAGAGGAATCAGCCCCAGCATTTT.

V gene TRBV7-8 combines with J gene TRBJ2-5; TRBD2 agrees at 12 bases. J lost 1 base, V lost 3 bases, and 6 bases had no gene match. Germline V lookup: CDR1 SGHVS, CDR2 FQNEAQ. The CDR3 sequence is 17 residues long. CDR3 amino acids: CASSFPSSGRAQETQYF. The CDR3 nucleotides read TGTGCCAGCAGCTTTCCCTCTAGCGGGAGGGCCCAAGAGACCCAGTACTTC.

CDR3 loop: CASRSAGGAVGYTF. The DNA of the CDR3 is TGTGCCAGCAGGAGCGCAGGGGGCGCTGTTGGCTACACCTTC. V gene TRBV27 combines with J gene TRBJ1-2; 8 nucleotides agree with TRBD1. CDR1 is MNHEY and CDR2 is SMNVEV in the germline V gene (reference sequence). Trimming took 6 bases from V and 7 from J; bases not matched to a gene: 10. This CDR3 has 14 residues.

This chain joins TRBV5-1 and TRBJ2-7, with TRBD2 as a possible D gene (6 bases). V dropped 0 bases and J dropped 5 bases, with 18 bases sitting between them. The CDR3 has 16 amino acids. Germline-derived CDR1 and CDR2 are SGHRS and YFSETQ. The CDR3: CASSLVPAGLPDEQYF. CDR3 nucleotides: TGCGCCAGCAGCTTGGTCCCAGCGGGCCTTCCTGACGAGCAGTACTTC.

This clone was observed a single time. The chain couples TRBV10-3 to TRBJ1-2; 7 bases line up with TRBD1. Trimming at V came to 1 base and at J to 7 bases, leaving 6 bases not matched to a gene. CDR1 and CDR2 (germline): ENHRY, SYGVKD. The CDR3 is made up of 14 amino acids. This CDR3 is CAISEWEGAAGYTF. Here the CDR3 DNA reads TGTGCCATCAGTGAGTGGGAGGGGGCGGCTGGCTACACCTTC.

The chain couples TRBV5-1 to TRBJ2-1; D is possibly TRBD2 (5 bases). Germline CDR1 reads SGHRS; CDR2 reads YFSETQ. Trimming left V 0 bases short and J 7 bases short, with 17 bases between. The CDR3 has 16 residues. The CDR3 loop reads CASSLGRGPTSNEQFF. For the CDR3, the DNA is TGCGCCAGCAGCTTGGGTCGGGGTCCCACTAGTAATGAGCAGTTCTTC.

On this clone itself: At one boundary the junction diverges from the germline segment, which might be a read error. The J gene is TRBJ2-7, the V gene TRBV4-3; 7 bases align to TRBD2. Germline CDR1 is LGHNA and CDR2 is YSLEER. This CDR3 spans 13 amino acids. The CDR3 spells CASSQTRGRGSDF. CDR3 nucleotides: TGCGCCAGCAGCCAAACTCGGGGGAGGGGTTCGGACTTC.